This entry concerns a single T cell receptor beta chain. This record comes from a study of shared clonotypes between healthy human individuals. CDR1 is SGHTA, CDR2 FQGTGA, per germline. The J segment lost 5 bases and the V segment lost 4 bases, leaving 1 base of the junction unmatched. The CDR3 is 14 amino acids. A roughly 200 ng quantity of DNA, 29,000 or so T cell genomes, went into the sorted-subset replicate PCRs. Assay: immunoSEQ multiplex PCR; the TCRdb copy retains only in-frame clones and omits some. The sample records millions of clones, roughly nine tenths being singletons. J is TRBJ2-3 and V is TRBV7-3; TRBD1 matches at 12 bases. This clonotype was obtained from a man between 18 and 35 years old in good health. Input material: naive CD4+ T cells sorted from blood. Subset defined: CD45RA+ positively selected. The CDR3: CASSWDRGQDTQYF. CDR3 in DNA: TGTGCCAGCAGCTGGGACAGGGGGCAAGATACGCAGTATTTT.